This T cell receptor (beta chain) was sequenced in a study of OX40 agonist ivuxolimab in advanced cancers. Sequenced by immunoSEQ multiplex PCR; TCRdb stores in-frame clones only, minus some. The sample includes 42,000 or so clones, roughly 86% of them seen just once. Sample: CD4+ or CD8+ T cells sorted from blood, taken in a trial of the OX40 agonist ivuxolimab. The TCR was taken from an adult with an advanced solid tumor such as melanoma, head and neck, liver or kidney cancer.

The CDR3, as DNA: TGCGCCAGCCAGGCCGGGACTCATCTCTACAATGAGCAGTTCTTC. Translating it yields CASQAGTHLYNEQFF. This chain uses TRBV5-1 with TRBJ2-1; D possibly corresponds to TRBD2 (6 bases). Between the trimmed V and J ends, which lost 7 bases and 3 bases, there was a span of 17 bases. Germline V gene lookup returns CDR1 SGHRS and CDR2 YFSETQ. The CDR3 has 15 amino acids.